This TCR beta chain was captured by sequencing in a study of T cells expressing NK-cell markers. TCRdb re-called the 5' RACE reads, yielding one record per CDR3 amino acid sequence without DNA. The sample data list approximately 440,000 distinct CDR3 sequences. This CDR3 has 14 residues. CDR1 SGHKS and CDR2 YYEKEE come from the germline V gene (reference sequence). This chain joins TRBV5-5 and TRBJ1-5. Sequenced input: blood T cells: a sorted CD56 or NKG2C T cell subset, CD4+ or CD8+ T cells, or bulk PBMC T cells (not recorded which). This TCR was recovered from a woman aged 45 to 65 in good health. The CDR3: CASSLAPGSQPQHF.